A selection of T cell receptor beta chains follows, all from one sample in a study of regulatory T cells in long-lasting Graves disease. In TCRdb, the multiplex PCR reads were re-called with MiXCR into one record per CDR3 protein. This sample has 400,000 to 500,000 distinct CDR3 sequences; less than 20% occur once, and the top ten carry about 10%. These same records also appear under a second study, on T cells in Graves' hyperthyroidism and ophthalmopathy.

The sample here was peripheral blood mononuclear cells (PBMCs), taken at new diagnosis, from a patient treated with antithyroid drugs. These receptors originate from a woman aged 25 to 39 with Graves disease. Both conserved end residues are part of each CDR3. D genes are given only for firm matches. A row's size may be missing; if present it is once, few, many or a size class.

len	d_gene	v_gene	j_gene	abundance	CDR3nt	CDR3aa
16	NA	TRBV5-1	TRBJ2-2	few	TGCGCCAGCAGCCTACCCTGGGTAGGGGCGACCGGGGAGCTGTTTTTT	CASSLPWVGATGELFF
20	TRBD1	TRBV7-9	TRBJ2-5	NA	TGTGCCAGCAGCCCCTCCCCGGGACAGGGCCTCAAAGTACCAAGGGAGACCCAGTACTTC	CASSPSPGQGLKVPRETQYF
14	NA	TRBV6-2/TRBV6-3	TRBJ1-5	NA	TGTGCCAGCAGGTCAGGGCTTGGGAATCAGCCCCAGCATTTT	CASRSGLGNQPQHF
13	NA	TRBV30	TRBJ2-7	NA	TGTGCCTGGAGCAGAGGGCGGATCTACGAGCAGTACTTC	CAWSRGRIYEQYF
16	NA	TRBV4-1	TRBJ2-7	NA	TGCGCCAGCAGCCTGACGGACTGGGAAAGAGACTACGAGCAGTACTTC	CASSLTDWERDYEQYF
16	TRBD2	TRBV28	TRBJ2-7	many	TGTGCCAGCAGTTTAACTCTAGCGGGTGGCACCTACGAGCAGTACTTC	CASSLTLAGGTYEQYF
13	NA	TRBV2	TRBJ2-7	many	TGTGCCAGCAGGTTCTGGGAATCCTACGAGCAGTACTTC	CASRFWESYEQYF
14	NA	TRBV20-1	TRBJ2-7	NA	TGCAGTGCTAGCAAGGACCAAAACGTGCTCGAGCAGTACTTC	CSASKDQNVLEQYF
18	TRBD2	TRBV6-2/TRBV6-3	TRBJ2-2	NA	TGTGCCAGCAGTTACTCCCCCATCCAGCGGGAGTACACCGGGGAGCTGTTTTTT	CASSYSPIQREYTGELFF
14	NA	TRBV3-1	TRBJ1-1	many	TGTGCCAGCAGCCTCTACGACGCAGCCTCTGAAGCTTTCTTT	CASSLYDAASEAFF
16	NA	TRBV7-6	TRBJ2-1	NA	TGTGCCAGCAGCTTACGGGTAGCGATCCCTAACAATGAGCAGTTCTTC	CASSLRVAIPNNEQFF
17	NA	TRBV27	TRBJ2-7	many	TGTGCCAGCAGTCCCCAACCATACGCCGACAGGCCCTACGAGCAGTACTTC	CASSPQPYADRPYEQYF
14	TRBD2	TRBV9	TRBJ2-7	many	TGTGCCAGCAGCGCTAGCGGTCTTGCGGACGAGCAGTACTTC	CASSASGLADEQYF
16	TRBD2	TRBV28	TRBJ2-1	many	TGTGCCAGCAGCGCCCCCGGGACTAGCGGCTACAATGAGCAGTTCTTC	CASSAPGTSGYNEQFF
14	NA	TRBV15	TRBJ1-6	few	TGTGCCACCAGCAGAGATCCTGGTAATTCACCCCTCCACTTT	CATSRDPGNSPLHF
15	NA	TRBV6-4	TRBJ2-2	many	TGTGCCAGCAGTTACCTCGGGCCTCTCACCGGGGAGCTGTTTTTT	CASSYLGPLTGELFF
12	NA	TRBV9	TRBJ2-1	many	TGTGCCAGCAGTGCCGGATACAATGAGCAGTTCTTC	CASSAGYNEQFF
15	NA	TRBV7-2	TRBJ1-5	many	TGTGCCAGCAGCTTAGCGGGCGTGCTCAATCAGCCCCAGCATTTT	CASSLAGVLNQPQHF
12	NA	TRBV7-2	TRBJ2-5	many	TGTGCCAGCAGCCCACGCCAAGAGACCCAGTACTTC	CASSPRQETQYF
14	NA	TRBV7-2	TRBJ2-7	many	TGTGCCAGCAGCAGATCTCTAGCGACCTACGAGCAGTACTTC	CASSRSLATYEQYF
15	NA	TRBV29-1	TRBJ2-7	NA	TGCAGCGTTGAAGAAATTGGAGGGGGTTCCTACGAGCAGTACTTC	CSVEEIGGGSYEQYF
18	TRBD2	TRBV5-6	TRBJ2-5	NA	TGTGCCAGCAGCTTGGCCTCCAGCGGGATAAGAGAGTATGAGACCCAGTACTTC	CASSLASSGIREYETQYF
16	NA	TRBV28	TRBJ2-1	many	TGTGCCAGCTTTAGGACCGGGGGGCGGTCATCAACTGAGCAGTTCTTC	CASFRTGGRSSTEQFF
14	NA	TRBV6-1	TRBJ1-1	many	TGTGCCAACAGTGAAGGGGGGGGCTGGATTGAAGCTTTCTTT	CANSEGGGWIEAFF
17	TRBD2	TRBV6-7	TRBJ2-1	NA	TGTGCCAGCGGGTGTGGGGGAGTAGCGGGAGGAGGGAATGAGCAGTTCTTC	CASGCGGVAGGGNEQFF
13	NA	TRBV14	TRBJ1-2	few	TGTGCCAGCAGCCACTATAGAACGGATGGCTACACCTTC	CASSHYRTDGYTF
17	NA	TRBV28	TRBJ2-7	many	TGTGCCAGCAGTGTAACCACGAGTTCGGGACTTTCCTACGAGCAGTACTTC	CASSVTTSSGLSYEQYF
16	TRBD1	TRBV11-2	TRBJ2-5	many	TGTGCCAGCAGCTTCCCCGGGGGACAGGAACAAGAGACCCAGTACTTC	CASSFPGGQEQETQYF
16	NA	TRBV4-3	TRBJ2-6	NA	TGCGCCAGCAGCCGAGCCGAAGGGGCTGGGGCCAACGTCCTGACTTTC	CASSRAEGAGANVLTF
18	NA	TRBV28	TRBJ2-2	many	TGTGCCAGCAGTTCCCCGCGAGGGGCGGGGTCCTACACCGGGGAGCTGTTTTTT	CASSSPRGAGSYTGELFF
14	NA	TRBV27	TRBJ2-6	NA	TGTGCCAGCACCCGTTCGGCGCGGGCCAACGTCCTGACTTTC	CASTRSARANVLTF
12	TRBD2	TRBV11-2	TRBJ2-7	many	TGTGCCAGCAGCCCAGGACTAGACTTGCCGTACTTC	CASSPGLDLPYF
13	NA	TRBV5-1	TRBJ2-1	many	TGCGCCAGCAGCTTGGAACATATCAATGAGCAGTTCTTC	CASSLEHINEQFF
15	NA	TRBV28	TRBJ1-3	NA	TGTGCCAGCCAGGGTCCTGTAAGCTCTGGAAACACCATATATTTT	CASQGPVSSGNTIYF
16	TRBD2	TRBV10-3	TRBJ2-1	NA	TGTGCCACCTGGAGGGGTATGGGCGGGAGGGACAATGAGCAGTTCTTC	CATWRGMGGRDNEQFF
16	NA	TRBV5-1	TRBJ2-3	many	TGCGCCAGCAGCTTGGCTGTCTATCGCGGCACAGATACGCAGTATTTT	CASSLAVYRGTDTQYF
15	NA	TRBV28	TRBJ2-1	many	TGTGCCAGCAGTCCTCGGGACTCATATGCCAATGAGCAGTTCTTC	CASSPRDSYANEQFF
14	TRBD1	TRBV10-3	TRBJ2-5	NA	TGTGCCATCAGTGAGGGGACAGACCAAGAGACCCAGTACTTC	CAISEGTDQETQYF
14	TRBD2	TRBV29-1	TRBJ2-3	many	TGCAGCGTGGAGCGGGAGTGGCGCACAGATACGCAGTATTTT	CSVEREWRTDTQYF
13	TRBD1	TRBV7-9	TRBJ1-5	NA	TGTGCCAGCAGCCCGACAGGGACTCAGCCCCAGCATTTT	CASSPTGTQPQHF
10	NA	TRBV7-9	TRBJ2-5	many	TGTGCCAGCAGCGGTGCGGCCCAGTACTTC	CASSGAAQYF
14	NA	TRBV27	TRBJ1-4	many	TGTGCCAGCAGACCCTCGACATCAAATGAAAAACTGTTTTTT	CASRPSTSNEKLFF
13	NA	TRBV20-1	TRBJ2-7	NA	TGCAGTGCTAGTACCGACACAAAGGGGGAGCAGTACTTC	CSASTDTKGEQYF
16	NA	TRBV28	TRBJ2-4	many	TGTGCCAGCGCCATCCGGGGGCTACGTTCCAAAAACATTCAGTACTTC	CASAIRGLRSKNIQYF
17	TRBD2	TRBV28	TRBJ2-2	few	TGTGCCAGCACCACCTTACGTCTGACTAGCGGGGCCGGGGAGCTGTTTTTT	CASTTLRLTSGAGELFF
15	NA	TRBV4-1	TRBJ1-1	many	TGCGCCAGCAGCCAAGGTCACCTCATGAACACTGAAGCTTTCTTT	CASSQGHLMNTEAFF
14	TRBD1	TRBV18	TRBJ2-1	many	TGTGCCAGCTCACGGGACAGGGACAGCAATGAGCAGTTCTTC	CASSRDRDSNEQFF
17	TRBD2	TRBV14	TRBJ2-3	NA	TGTGCCAGCAGCCAAGATCTACTAGCGGCCCTAGGCGGTACGCAGTATTTT	CASSQDLLAALGGTQYF
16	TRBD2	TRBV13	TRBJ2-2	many	TGTGCCAGCAGAAACACGGGACTAGCGGTGACCGGGGAGCTGTTTTTT	CASRNTGLAVTGELFF
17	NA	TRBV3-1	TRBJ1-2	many	TGTGCCAGCAGCCAGAGGAGTGGCGGACAGCTCAGATATGGCTACACCTTC	CASSQRSGGQLRYGYTF
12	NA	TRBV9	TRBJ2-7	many	TGTGCCAGCAGCGGGAAGTCCAGCGTGCCGTACTTC	CASSGKSSVPYF
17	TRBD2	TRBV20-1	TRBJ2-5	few	TGCAGTGCTAGAGATAAGGCTAGCGGGACACTACAAGAGACCCAGTACTTC	CSARDKASGTLQETQYF
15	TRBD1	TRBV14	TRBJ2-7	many	TGTGCCAGCAGCTTGGTCCGGGACAGCCCCTACGAGCAGTACTTC	CASSLVRDSPYEQYF
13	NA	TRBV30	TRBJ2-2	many	TGTGCCTGGACAACAGGGAACACCGGGGAGCTGTTTTTT	CAWTTGNTGELFF
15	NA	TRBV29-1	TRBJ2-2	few	TGCAGCGTTGAAGCGCCGGGGGCAAACACCGGGGAGCTGTTTTTT	CSVEAPGANTGELFF